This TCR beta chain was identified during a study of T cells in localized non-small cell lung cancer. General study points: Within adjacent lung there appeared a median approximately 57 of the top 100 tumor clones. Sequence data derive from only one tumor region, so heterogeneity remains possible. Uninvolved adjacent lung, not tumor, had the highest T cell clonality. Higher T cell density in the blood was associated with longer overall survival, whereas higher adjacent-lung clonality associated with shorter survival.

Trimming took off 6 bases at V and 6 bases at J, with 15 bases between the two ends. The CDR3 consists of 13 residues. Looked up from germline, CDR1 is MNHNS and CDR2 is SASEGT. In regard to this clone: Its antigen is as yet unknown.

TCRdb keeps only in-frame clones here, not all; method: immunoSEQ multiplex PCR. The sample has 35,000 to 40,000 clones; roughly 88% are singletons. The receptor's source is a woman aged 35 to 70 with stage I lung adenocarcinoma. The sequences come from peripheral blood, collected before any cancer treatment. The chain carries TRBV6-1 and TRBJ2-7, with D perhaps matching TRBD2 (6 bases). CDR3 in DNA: TGTGCCAGCAGAGTTGGGGGGTTTGGCGAGCAGTACTTC. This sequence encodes CASRVGGFGEQYF.